Described below is a single TCR beta chain sequence and its context. Its antigen remains unidentified. In the same sample, other DNA sequences code for this CDR3. The germline CDR1 and CDR2 sequences are SNHLY and FYNNEI. V lost 3 bases and J 0 bases, leaving 9 bases between the germline ends. The CDR3 covers 15 residues. This sample stems from a study of cytomegalovirus exposure and HLA in healthy donors. This PCR relied on a set of 60 Vbeta primers and 13 Jbeta primers. Source study methods: Counted up in a later analysis, unique TCR beta chains came to some 72 million, with roughly 11 million shared. Method: immunoSEQ multiplex PCR; TCRdb's copy keeps in-frame clones and lacks some. From that table come the V and J calls and clone size; the DNA was used to work out D and trimming. The sample lists approximately 160,000 clones, 77% seen once, with about 2.4% in the top ten. Findings of the study overall: Researchers catalogued approximately 170 TCR beta chains as cytomegalovirus-associated. Reports indicated that the classifier achieved high specificity and sensitivity in diagnosing cytomegalovirus status.

The material sequenced was PBMCs. The source of this sequence is a woman aged 40 to 50 in good health and CMV-seropositive. The rearrangement uses TRBV2 and TRBJ1-5; D uncertain. Here the CDR3 reads CASSEEGYSNQPQHF. DNA for the CDR3: TGTGCCAGCAGTGAGGAGGGCTATAGCAATCAGCCCCAGCATTTT.